This T cell receptor (beta chain) is from a study of T cells in Graves' hyperthyroidism and ophthalmopathy. Clinical symptoms, serum thyroxine and TRAb, thyroid ultrasound and orbital computed tomography together formed the diagnostic basis. RNA transcripts gave rise to amplified TCR beta CDR3 regions. First-round RT-PCR targeting the TCR CDR3 was performed with the HTBI primer set. TCRdb re-called the multiplex PCR reads through MiXCR, storing one row per CDR3 protein. This table holds approximately 380,000 distinct CDR3 sequences, over 13% found once. This clonotype has more than one count but fewer than ten. The CDR3 totals 14 residues. The germline CDR1 and CDR2 sequences are KGHDR and SFDVKD. V lost 7 bases to trimming and J lost 1 base, with 10 bases between them.

The receptor was isolated from a man aged 45-60 years with Graves' ophthalmopathy. The J gene is TRBJ2-4, the V gene TRBV24-1, with D tentatively TRBD2 (6 bases). Input material: blood. CDR3 sequence: CATSAGLAKNIQYF. The CDR3, as DNA: TGTGCCACCAGCGCGGGACTCGCCAAAAACATTCAGTACTTC.